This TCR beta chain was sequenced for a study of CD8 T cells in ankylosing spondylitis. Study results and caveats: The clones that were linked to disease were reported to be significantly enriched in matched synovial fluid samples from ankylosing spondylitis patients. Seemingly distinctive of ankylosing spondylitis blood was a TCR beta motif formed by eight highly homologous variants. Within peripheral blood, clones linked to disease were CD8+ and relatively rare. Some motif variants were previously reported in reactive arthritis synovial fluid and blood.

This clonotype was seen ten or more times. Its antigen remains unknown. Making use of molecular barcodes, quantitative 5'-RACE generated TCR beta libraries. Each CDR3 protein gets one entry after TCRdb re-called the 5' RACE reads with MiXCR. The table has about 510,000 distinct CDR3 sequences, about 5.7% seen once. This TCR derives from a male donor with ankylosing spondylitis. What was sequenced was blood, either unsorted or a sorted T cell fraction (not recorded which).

The chain's CDR3 is CASSLREYSYEQYF. The CDR3 DNA is TGCGCCAGCAGCCTCAGAGAGTACTCCTACGAGCAGTACTTC. The rearrangement uses TRBV5-1 and TRBJ2-7, with no clear D. Germline V gene data show CDR1 as SGHRS and CDR2 as YFSETQ. The CDR3 length is 14 residues. Trimming removed 4 bases at V and 0 bases at J, with 11 bases between. The whole variable domain, remainder taken from reference TRBV5-1 and TRBJ2-7, is KAGVTQTPRYLIKTRGQQVTLSCSPISGHRSVSWYQQTPGQGLQFLFEYFSETQRNKGNFPGRFSGRQFSNSRSEMNVSTLELGDSALYLCASSLREYSYEQYFGPGTRLTVT.